This T cell receptor beta chain was captured in a study of T cells in Graves' hyperthyroidism and ophthalmopathy. Study-level background: It was at initial diagnosis, before any treatment, that peripheral blood was collected. Study results and caveats: Onset of ophthalmopathy came a median approximately 6.8 months after the model predicted it.

Regions amplified from RNA transcripts were the TCR beta CDR3 regions. The HTBI primer set served for first-round RT-PCR of the TCR CDR3. TCRdb called the multiplex PCR reads again in MiXCR, with one record for every CDR3 protein. The table lists roughly 200,000 distinct CDR3 sequences, 17% of them singletons, with about 56% in the top ten. Comment on this clonotype: Its specificity is not known. The junction does not match germline at one end; this may be a read error.

No progression to ophthalmopathy during 18 months of follow-up defined stable disease. Germline CDR1 and CDR2: SGDLS and YYNGEE. CDR3 size: 19 residues. This chain links TRBV9 with TRBJ2-6, with a possible D match to TRBD1 (6 bases). The clonotype was recovered from a woman in her fifties or sixties with Graves' hyperthyroidism. The material sequenced was blood. The CDR3 loop reads CASSVASRDTHSGANVQTF. The CDR3 DNA is TGTGCCAGCAGCGTAGCCAGTAGGGACACGCACTCTGGGGCCAACGTCCAGACTTTC.